A selection of T cell receptor beta chains follows, all from one sample in a study of CD8+CD57+ T cells in acquired aplastic anemia. Each CDR3 protein gets one entry after TCRdb re-called the reads with MiXCR. The sample lists around 42,000 distinct CDR3 sequences; roughly two thirds were seen once. The specimen sequenced was sorted CD4+, CD8+, or CD8+CD57+ T cells (not recorded which) from PBMCs. All receptors come from a human donor with aplastic anemia. Both conserved end residues are trimmed from each CDR3.

V	CDR3
TRBV4-3	ASSQDLLPGDNSPLH
TRBV20-1	SARADTGARLYGYT
TRBV29-1	STGDRLQETQY
TRBV29-1	SVVPNFPAF
TRBV7-8	ASSLGASGGSGANVLT
TRBV25-1	ASSVGWGSSPLH
TRBV24-1	ATSGDERSSYEQY
TRBV29-1	SVVGQREGSEAF
TRBV7-2	ASSRAGTGGIEQY
TRBV29-1	SVHRSTDTQY
TRBV7-3	ASSFGGAETQY
TRBV15	ATSRDVGAGQPQH
TRBV7-9	ASSLGPVTEAF
TRBV7-8	ASSSSQGYEQY
TRBV20-1	SASWGRTRTDTQY
TRBV6-6	ASSQETQY
TRBV9	ASSVGNRAQETQY
TRBV18	ASSPDRESEAF
TRBV29-1	SVESLQDYGYT
TRBV5-1	ASSLRQGANEQY
TRBV10-3	AIRGVGQDVGEQY
TRBV5-8	ASSLTAWTYEQY
TRBV7-2	ASSLDNSPLH
TRBV12-5	ASGLGLTGELF
TRBV19	ASSIGTDPNTEAF
TRBV5-4	ASSLGQGGLAGFQETQY
TRBV7-9	ASSRDRSTDTQY
TRBV20-1	SAKQPGLAEYEQY
TRBV7-2	AIDQGHAPNYGYT
TRBV7-6	ASSRGLTQETQY
TRBV29-1	SVSRTGNTEAF
TRBV11-2	ASSLGSGDEQF
TRBV20-1	SARGRETQY
TRBV15	ATSRDSPGRDEQY
TRBV10-3	AISVLGAEAF
TRBV24-1	ATSDLGTNYGYT
TRBV4-1	ASSQDGGQGDQPQH
TRBV2	ASTTIDRNQPQH
TRBV25-1	ASSEYGPTGDYGYT
TRBV7-9	ASSLGPANEQF
TRBV7-2	ASSLGHDTQY
TRBV13	ASSPRKIEETQY
TRBV10-3	AISESNRAGYEQY
TRBV10-3	AITRTSGASMDTQY
TRBV24-1	ATSDSSVGYGYT
TRBV10-2	ASSESTGPYGYT
TRBV20-1	SAPQGGQGLNTEAF